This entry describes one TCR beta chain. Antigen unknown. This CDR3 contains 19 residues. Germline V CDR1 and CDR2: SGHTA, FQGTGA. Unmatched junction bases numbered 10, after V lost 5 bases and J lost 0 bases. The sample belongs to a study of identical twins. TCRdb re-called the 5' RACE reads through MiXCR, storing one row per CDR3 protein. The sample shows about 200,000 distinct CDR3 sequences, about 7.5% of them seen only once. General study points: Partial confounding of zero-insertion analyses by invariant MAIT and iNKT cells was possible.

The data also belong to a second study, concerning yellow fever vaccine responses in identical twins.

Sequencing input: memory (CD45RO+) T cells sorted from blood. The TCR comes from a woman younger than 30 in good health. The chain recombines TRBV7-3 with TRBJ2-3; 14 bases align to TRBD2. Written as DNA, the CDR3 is TGTGCCAGCAGCCATAAGTTGGGACTAGCGGGGGCTAGCACAGATACGCAGTATTTT. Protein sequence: CASSHKLGLAGASTDTQYF.